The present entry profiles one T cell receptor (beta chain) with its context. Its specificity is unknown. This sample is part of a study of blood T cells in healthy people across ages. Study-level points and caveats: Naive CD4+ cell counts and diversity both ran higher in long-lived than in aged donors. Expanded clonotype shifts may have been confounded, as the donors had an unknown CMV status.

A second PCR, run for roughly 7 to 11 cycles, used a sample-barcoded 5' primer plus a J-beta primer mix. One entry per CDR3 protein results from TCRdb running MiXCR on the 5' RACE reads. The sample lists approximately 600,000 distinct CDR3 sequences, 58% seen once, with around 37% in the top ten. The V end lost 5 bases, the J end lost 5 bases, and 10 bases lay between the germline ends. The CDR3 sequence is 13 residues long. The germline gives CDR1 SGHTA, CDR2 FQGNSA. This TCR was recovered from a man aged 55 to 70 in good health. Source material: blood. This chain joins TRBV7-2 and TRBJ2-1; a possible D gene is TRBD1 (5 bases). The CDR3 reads CASSRQRNNEQFF. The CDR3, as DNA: TGTGCCAGCAGCCGACAGCGAAACAATGAGCAGTTCTTC.